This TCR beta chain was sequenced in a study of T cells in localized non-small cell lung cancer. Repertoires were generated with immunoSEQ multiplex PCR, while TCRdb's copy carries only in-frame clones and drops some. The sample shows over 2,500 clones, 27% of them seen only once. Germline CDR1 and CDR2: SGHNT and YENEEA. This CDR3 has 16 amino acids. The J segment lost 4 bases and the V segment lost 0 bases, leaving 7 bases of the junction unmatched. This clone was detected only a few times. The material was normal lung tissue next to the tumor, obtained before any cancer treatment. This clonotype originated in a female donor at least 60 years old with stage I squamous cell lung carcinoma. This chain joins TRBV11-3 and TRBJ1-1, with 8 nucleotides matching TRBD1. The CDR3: CASSLDRQGTGTEAFF. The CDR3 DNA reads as TGTGCCAGCAGCTTAGACCGACAGGGGACGGGCACTGAAGCTTTCTTT.